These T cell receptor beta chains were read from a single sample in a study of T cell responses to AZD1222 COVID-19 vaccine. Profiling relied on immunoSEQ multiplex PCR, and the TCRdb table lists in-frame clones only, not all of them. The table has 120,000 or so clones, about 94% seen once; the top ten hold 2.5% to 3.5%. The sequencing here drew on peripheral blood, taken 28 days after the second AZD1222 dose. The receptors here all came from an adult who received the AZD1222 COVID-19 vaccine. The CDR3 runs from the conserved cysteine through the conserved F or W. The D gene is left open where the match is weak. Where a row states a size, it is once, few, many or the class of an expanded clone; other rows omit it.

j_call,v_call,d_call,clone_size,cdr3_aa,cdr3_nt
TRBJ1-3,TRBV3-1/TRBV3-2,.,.,CASSHGNTIYF,TGTGCCAGCAGTCATGGAAACACCATATATTTT
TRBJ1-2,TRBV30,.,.,CAGERGPGSYYGYTF,TGTGCCGGGGAACGGGGACCAGGCTCGTACTATGGCTACACCTTC
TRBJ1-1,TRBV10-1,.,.,CASGRDSQTEAFF,TGCGCCAGCGGCAGGGACTCGCAAACTGAAGCTTTCTTT
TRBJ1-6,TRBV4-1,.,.,CASSHDAGDSPLHF,TGCGCCAGCAGCCATGACGCAGGGGATTCACCCCTCCACTTT
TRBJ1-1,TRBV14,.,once,CASSQVGELGVLAFSEAFF,TGTGCCAGCAGCCAAGTGGGGGAGTTGGGGGTCCTGGCCTTCAGTGAAGCTTTCTTT
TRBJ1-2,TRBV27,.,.,CASSLTVNYGYTF,TGTGCCAGCAGTTTAACGGTTAACTATGGCTACACCTTC
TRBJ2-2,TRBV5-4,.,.,CASSSDGYGELFF,TGTGCCAGCAGCTCTGACGGTTACGGGGAGCTGTTTTTT
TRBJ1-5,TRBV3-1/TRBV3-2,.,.,CASSPTYSNQPQHF,TGTGCCAGCAGCCCAACATACAGCAATCAGCCCCAGCATTTT
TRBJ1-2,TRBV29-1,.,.,CSVDQAGYTF,TGCAGCGTTGATCAAGCTGGCTACACCTTC
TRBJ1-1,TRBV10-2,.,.,CASNRGQNTEAFF,TGCGCCAGCAACCGCGGACAGAACACTGAAGCTTTCTTT
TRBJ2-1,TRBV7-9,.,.,CASSQDGSYNEQFF,TGTGCCAGCAGTCAAGACGGATCCTACAATGAGCAGTTCTTC
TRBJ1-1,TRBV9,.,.,CASSVDRNTEAFF,TGTGCCAGCAGCGTAGACAGGAACACTGAAGCTTTCTTT
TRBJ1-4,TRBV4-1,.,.,CASSQERQVRDRHEKLFF,TGCGCCAGCAGCCAAGAGCGTCAGGTCCGGGACCGGCATGAAAAACTGTTTTTT
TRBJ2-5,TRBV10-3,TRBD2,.,CAIREGGETQYF,TGTGCCATCCGGGAGGGAGGGGAGACCCAGTACTTC
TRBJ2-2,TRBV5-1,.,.,CASSLGGSNGELFF,TGCGCCAGCAGCTTGGGTGGGAGTAACGGGGAGCTGTTTTTT
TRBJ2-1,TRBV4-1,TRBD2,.,CASSQGLVPYNEQFF,TGCGCCAGCAGCCAGGGACTAGTCCCCTACAATGAGCAGTTCTTC
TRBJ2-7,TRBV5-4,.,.,CASSQGGSAYEQYF,TGTGCCAGCAGCCAGGGCGGGTCCGCCTACGAGCAGTACTTC
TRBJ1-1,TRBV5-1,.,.,CASSSSLGTEAFF,TGCGCCAGCAGCTCGTCCCTGGGGACTGAAGCTTTCTTT
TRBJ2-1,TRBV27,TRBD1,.,CASSPRGWDEQFF,TGTGCCAGCAGTCCCAGGGGGTGGGATGAGCAGTTCTTC
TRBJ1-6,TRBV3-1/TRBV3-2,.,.,CASSQRGTLGAPLHF,TGTGCCAGCAGCCAGCGCGGGACGCTTGGGGCACCCCTCCACTTT
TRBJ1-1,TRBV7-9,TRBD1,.,CASSLGYGGTGNTEAFF,TGTGCCAGCAGCTTAGGGTATGGCGGGACAGGAAACACTGAAGCTTTCTTT
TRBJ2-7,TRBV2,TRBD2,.,CASSEALHRRGVVAYEQYF,TGTGCCAGCAGTGAAGCGCTTCACCGGCGGGGGGTTGTCGCCTACGAGCAGTACTTC
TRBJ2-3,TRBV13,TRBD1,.,CASSRDRPTDTQYF,TGTGCCAGCAGCCGGGACAGGCCCACAGATACGCAGTATTTT
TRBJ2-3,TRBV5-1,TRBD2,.,CASSRGLAGARVDTQYF,TGCGCCAGCAGCCGAGGACTAGCGGGAGCAAGGGTAGATACGCAGTATTTT
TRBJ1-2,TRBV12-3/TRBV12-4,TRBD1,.,CASSLQGDYGYTF,TGTGCCAGCAGTTTACAGGGGGACTATGGCTACACCTTC
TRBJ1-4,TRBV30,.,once,CASRGGPNEKLFF,TGTGCATCGAGGGGAGGACCTAATGAAAAACTGTTTTTT
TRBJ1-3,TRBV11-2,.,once,CASSLGVPIYF,TGTGCCAGCAGCTTGGGTGTTCCCATATATTTT
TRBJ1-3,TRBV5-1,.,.,CASSLAPAKLAGNTIYF,TGCGCCAGCAGCTTGGCACCCGCGAAACTTGCTGGAAACACCATATATTTT
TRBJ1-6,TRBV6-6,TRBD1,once,CASRKGQARADSPLHF,TGTGCCAGCAGAAAGGGACAGGCCAGGGCAGATTCACCCCTCCACTTT
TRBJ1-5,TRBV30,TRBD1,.,CAWSEGTAYQPQHF,TGTGCCTGGAGTGAGGGGACAGCGTATCAGCCCCAGCATTTT
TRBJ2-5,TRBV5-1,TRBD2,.,CASRYGDYLNFQETQYF,TGCGCCAGCAGATACGGGGACTACCTAAACTTCCAAGAGACCCAGTACTTC
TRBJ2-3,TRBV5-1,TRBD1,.,CASSLGAGQGATTDTQYF,TGCGCCAGCAGCTTGGGCGCGGGACAGGGGGCCACCACAGATACGCAGTATTTT
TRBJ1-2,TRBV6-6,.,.,CASSYGGGTVWYGYTF,TGTGCCAGCAGTTACGGTGGGGGGACGGTTTGGTATGGCTACACCTTC
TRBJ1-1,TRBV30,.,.,CAWSVLTGLTEAFF,TGTGCCTGGAGTGTACTAACAGGGCTCACTGAAGCTTTCTTT
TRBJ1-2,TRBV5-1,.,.,CASSSSTAGNYGYTF,TGCGCCAGCAGCTCGTCTACGGCAGGGAACTATGGCTACACCTTC
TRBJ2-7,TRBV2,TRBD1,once,CASSPTGIHEQYF,TGTGCCAGCAGCCCGACAGGGATCCACGAGCAGTACTTC
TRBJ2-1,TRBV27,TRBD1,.,CASTLIGTANEQFF,TGTGCCAGCACTTTAATCGGGACAGCGAATGAGCAGTTCTTC
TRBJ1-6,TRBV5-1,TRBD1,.,CASSPDRGLNNSPLHF,TGCGCCAGCAGCCCCGACAGGGGGCTGAATAATTCACCCCTCCACTTT
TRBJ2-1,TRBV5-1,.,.,CASSRAQEPGDEQFF,TGCGCCAGCAGTCGAGCTCAGGAACCCGGTGATGAGCAGTTCTTC
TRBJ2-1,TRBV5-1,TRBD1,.,CASSQRQGTNNEQFF,TGCGCCAGCAGCCAAAGACAGGGGACCAACAATGAGCAGTTCTTC
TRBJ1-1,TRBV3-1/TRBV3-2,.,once,CASSYNEQGAAFF,TGTGCCAGCAGCTATAATGAGCAGGGCGCAGCTTTCTTT
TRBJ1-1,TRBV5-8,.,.,CASSQGYRDTEAFF,TGTGCCAGCAGCCAAGGCTATCGGGACACTGAAGCTTTCTTT
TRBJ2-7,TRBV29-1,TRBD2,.,CSVTGTSGIFYEQYF,TGCAGCGTCACCGGGACTAGCGGGATCTTCTACGAGCAGTACTTC
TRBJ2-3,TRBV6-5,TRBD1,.,CALRGNTDTQYF,TGTGCCCTCAGGGGGAATACAGATACGCAGTATTTT
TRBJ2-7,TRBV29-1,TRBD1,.,CSVSRGTGTYEQYF,TGCAGCGTAAGCCGGGGGACAGGGACCTACGAGCAGTACTTC
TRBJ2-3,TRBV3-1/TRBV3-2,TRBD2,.,CASSPGGADTQYF,TGTGCCAGCAGCCCGGGAGGGGCAGATACGCAGTATTTT
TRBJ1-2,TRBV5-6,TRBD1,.,CASSLEGQGAGGYTF,TGTGCCAGCAGCTTGGAAGGACAGGGGGCCGGTGGCTACACCTTC
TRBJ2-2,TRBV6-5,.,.,CASSYQYTGELFF,TGTGCCAGCAGTTACCAGTACACCGGGGAGCTGTTTTTT
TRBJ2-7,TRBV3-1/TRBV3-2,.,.,CASSQEWLGLLSYEQYF,TGTGCCAGCAGCCAAGAGTGGCTGGGACTCCTCTCCTACGAGCAGTACTTC
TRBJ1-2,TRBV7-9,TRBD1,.,CASSLDRGIDYGYTF,TGTGCCAGCAGCTTAGACAGGGGGATTGACTATGGCTACACCTTC